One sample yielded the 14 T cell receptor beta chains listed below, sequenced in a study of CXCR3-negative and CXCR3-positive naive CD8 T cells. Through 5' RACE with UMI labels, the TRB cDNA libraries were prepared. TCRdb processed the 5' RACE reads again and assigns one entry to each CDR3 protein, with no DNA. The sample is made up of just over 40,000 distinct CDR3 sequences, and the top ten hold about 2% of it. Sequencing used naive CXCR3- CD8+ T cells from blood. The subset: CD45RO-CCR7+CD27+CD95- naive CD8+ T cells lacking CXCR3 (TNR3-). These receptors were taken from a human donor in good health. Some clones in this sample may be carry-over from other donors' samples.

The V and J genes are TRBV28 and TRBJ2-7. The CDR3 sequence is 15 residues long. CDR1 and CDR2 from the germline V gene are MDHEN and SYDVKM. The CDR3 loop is CASSFQVDSSYEQYF.

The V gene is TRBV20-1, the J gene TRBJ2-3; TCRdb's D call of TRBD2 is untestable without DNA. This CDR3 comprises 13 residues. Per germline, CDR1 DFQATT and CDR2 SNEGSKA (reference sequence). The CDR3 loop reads CSGTSGEIDTQYF.

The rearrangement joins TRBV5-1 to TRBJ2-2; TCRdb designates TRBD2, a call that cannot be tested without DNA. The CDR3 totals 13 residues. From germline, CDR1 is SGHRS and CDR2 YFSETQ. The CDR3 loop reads CASSFEGAGELFF.

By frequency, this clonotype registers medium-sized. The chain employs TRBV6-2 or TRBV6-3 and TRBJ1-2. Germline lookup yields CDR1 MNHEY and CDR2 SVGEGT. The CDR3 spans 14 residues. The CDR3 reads CASRSHAPNYGYTF.

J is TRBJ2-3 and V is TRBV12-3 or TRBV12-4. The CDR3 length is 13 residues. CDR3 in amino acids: CASSPDSTDTQYF.

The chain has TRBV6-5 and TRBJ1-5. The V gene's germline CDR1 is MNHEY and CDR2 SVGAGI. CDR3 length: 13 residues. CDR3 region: CASSYYQGLPEHF.

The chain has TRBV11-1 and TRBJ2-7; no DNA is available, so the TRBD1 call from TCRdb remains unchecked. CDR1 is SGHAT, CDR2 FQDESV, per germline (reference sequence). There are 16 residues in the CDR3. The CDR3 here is CASSLETGTGGNEQYF.

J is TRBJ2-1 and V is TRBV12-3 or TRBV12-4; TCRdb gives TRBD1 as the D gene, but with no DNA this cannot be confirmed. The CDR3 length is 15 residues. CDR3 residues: CASSWTVQTLNEQFF.

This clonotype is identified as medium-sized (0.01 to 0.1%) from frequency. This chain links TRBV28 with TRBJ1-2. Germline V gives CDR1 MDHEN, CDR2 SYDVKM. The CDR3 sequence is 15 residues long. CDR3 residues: CASSLPRGRDYGYTF.

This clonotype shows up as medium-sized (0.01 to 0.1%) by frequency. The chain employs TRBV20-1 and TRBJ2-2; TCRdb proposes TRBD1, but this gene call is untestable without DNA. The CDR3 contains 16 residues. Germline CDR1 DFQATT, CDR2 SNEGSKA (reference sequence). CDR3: CSASDRDRGDTGELFF.

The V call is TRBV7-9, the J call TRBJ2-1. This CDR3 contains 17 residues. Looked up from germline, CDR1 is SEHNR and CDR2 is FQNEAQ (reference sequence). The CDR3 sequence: CASSFLAAENSYNEQFF. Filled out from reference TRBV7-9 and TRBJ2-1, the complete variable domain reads DTGVSQNPRHKITKRGQNVTFRCDPISEHNRLYWYRQTLGQGPEFLTYFQNEAQLEKSRLLSDRFSAERPKGSFSTLEIQRTEQGDSAMYLCASSFLAAENSYNEQFFGPGTRLTVL.

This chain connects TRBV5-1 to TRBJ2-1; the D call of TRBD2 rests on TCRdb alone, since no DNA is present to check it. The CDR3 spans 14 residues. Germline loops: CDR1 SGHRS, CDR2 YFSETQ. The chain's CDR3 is CASSAGLAQGEQFF.

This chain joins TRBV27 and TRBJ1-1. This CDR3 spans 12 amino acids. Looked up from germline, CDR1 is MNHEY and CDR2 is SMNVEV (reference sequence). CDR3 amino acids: CASSQTAGEAFF.

CDR3 amino acids: CSVGWWGELFF. The chain employs TRBV29-1 and TRBJ2-2. The CDR3 spans 11 residues. Germline loops: CDR1 SQVTM, CDR2 ANQGSEA.